Shown below are 18 T cell receptor beta chains from a single sample sequenced in a study of shared clonotypes between healthy human individuals. The repertoire was sequenced with immunoSEQ multiplex PCR; TCRdb's copy has only in-frame clones and lacks some. The repertoire holds more than 2 million clones, 85% to 95% seen once, with more than 0.95% in the top ten. CD45RO-negative cells were positively selected for CCR7, leaving out terminally differentiated effector memory CD45RA+ cells. Specimen: naive CD8+ T cells sorted from blood. The receptors derive from a man aged 18 to 35 in good health.

CDR3 residues: CASSAVTQQFF. The CDR3 DNA sequence: TGTGCCAGCAGTGCTGTAACCCAGCAGTTCTTC. The V call is TRBV2, the J call TRBJ2-1; unclear D gene. The germline gives CDR1 SNHLY, CDR2 FYNNEI. V shed 4 bases and J shed 11 bases, with 9 bases lying between them. The CDR3 covers 11 residues.

The V and J genes are TRBV7-9 and TRBJ1-1; 7 bases are shared with TRBD1. Germline CDR1 reads SEHNR; CDR2 reads FQNEAQ (reference sequence). This CDR3 contains 15 residues. With 4 bases clipped from V and 3 bases from J, the junction kept 8 bases outside the gene matches. CDR3 DNA: TGTGCCAGCAGCTCACAGGGGAATGGGGACACTGAAGCTTTCTTT. This translates into CASSSQGNGDTEAFF.

The chain uses TRBV27 and TRBJ1-5, with a weak D call TRBD1 (6 bases). CDR1 and CDR2 from the germline V gene are MNHEY and SMNVEV (reference sequence). V lost 5 bases, J lost 1 base, and 15 bases lay in between. This CDR3 comprises 16 residues. CDR3 protein: CASSPSTGLSNQPQHF. The CDR3, as DNA: TGTGCCAGCAGTCCATCCACAGGGTTGAGCAATCAGCCCCAGCATTTT.

In DNA, the CDR3 is TGTGCCAGCAGCGTAGGAGTAGCGGCTACAACCCGCCGGAAAGAGACCCAGTACTTC. Its translation: CASSVGVAATTRRKETQYF. The V gene is TRBV9, the J gene TRBJ2-5; D might be TRBD2 (6 bases). The CDR3 has 19 amino acids. The V end was cut by 0 bases, the J end by 3 bases, with 24 bases between. Germline loops: CDR1 SGDLS, CDR2 YYNGEE. Full variable domain (missing parts from reference TRBV9 and TRBJ2-5): DSGVTQTPKHLITATGQRVTLRCSPRSGDLSVYWYQQSLDQGLQFLIQYYNGEERAKGNILERFSAQQFPDLHSELNLSSLELGDSALYFCASSVGVAATTRRKETQYFGPGTRLLVL.

V and J are TRBV7-9 and TRBJ2-5; TRBD1 aligns across 10 bases. This CDR3 is built from 16 residues. Germline V gives CDR1 SEHNR, CDR2 FQNEAQ (reference sequence). The junction had 6 bases not matched to a gene; V was cut back by 2 bases and J by 3 bases. As DNA, the CDR3 is TGTGCCAGCAGCTTAATCTCCGGGACAGGGGAAGAGACCCAGTACTTC. Encoded protein: CASSLISGTGEETQYF.

J is TRBJ2-7 and V is TRBV4-3; D may be TRBD1 or TRBD2 (5 bases each). V shed 4 bases and J shed 2 bases, with 12 bases lying between them. The germline CDR1 and CDR2 sequences are LGHNA and YSLEER. The CDR3 totals 14 residues. The CDR3, as DNA: TGCGCCAGCAGCCTCCGGGACGGGGCCTACGAGCAGTACTTC. Encoded protein: CASSLRDGAYEQYF.

To note about this clone: The identical CDR3 is also encoded by other nucleotide sequences in the sample. The chain has TRBV10-3 and TRBJ2-7; D is undetermined. Deletions cut 5 bases from V and 3 bases from J, with 5 bases between. The CDR3 totals 11 residues. CDR1 is ENHRY and CDR2 is SYGVKD in the germline V gene. As DNA, the CDR3 is TGTGCCATCAGTTCAGGCTACGAGCAGTACTTC. Its translation is CAISSGYEQYF.

The genes are TRBV10-2 and TRBJ2-3, with no clear D. Trimming shortened V by 2 bases and J by 10 bases, and 10 bases separated the two germline ends. Per the germline V gene, CDR1 is WSHSY and CDR2 is SAAADI. This CDR3 comprises 12 residues. The CDR3 DNA reads TGCGCCAGCAGTGAGACGGCCGTGGCGCAGTATTTT. Protein sequence: CASSETAVAQYF.

Only one count was recorded for this clone. The sample has other DNA sequences that encode this CDR3 too. The V call is TRBV6-1, the J call TRBJ2-7; D could derive from TRBD1 or TRBD2 (5 bases each). Germline CDR1 MNHNS, CDR2 SASEGT. This CDR3 has 13 amino acids. The V and J ends lost 3 bases and 2 bases respectively, with 8 bases between them. Here the CDR3 reads CASSDRGPYEQYF. In nucleotides, the CDR3 is TGTGCCAGCAGTGACCGGGGCCCCTACGAGCAGTACTTC.

The chain couples TRBV11-2 to TRBJ2-2, with 16 bases identical to TRBD2. J was trimmed by 3 bases and V by 2 bases; bases with no gene match: 3. The germline CDR1 and CDR2 sequences are SGHAT and FQNNGV. This CDR3 is built from 18 residues. Here the CDR3 DNA reads TGTGCCAGCAGCTTACCGGGACTAGCGGGAGGGTACACCGGGGAGCTGTTTTTT. Translated, it gives CASSLPGLAGGYTGELFF. Supplemented by reference TRBV11-2 and TRBJ2-2, the full variable domain reads EAGVAQSPRYKIIEKRQSVAFWCNPISGHATLYWYQQILGQGPKLLIQFQNNGVVDDSQLPKDRFSAERLKGVDSTLKIQPAKLEDSAVYLCASSLPGLAGGYTGELFFGEGSRLTVL.

This clone was detected only once. V gene TRBV15 combines with J gene TRBJ1-2; D ambiguous. V dropped 2 bases and J dropped 5 bases, with 18 bases sitting between them. This CDR3 region has 16 residues. Per germline, CDR1 LNHNV and CDR2 YYDKDF (reference sequence). The CDR3 sequence: CATSRSPPDGLYGYTF. The DNA of the CDR3 is TGTGCCACCAGCAGATCCCCTCCCGACGGGTTGTATGGCTACACCTTC. The full variable domain, completed using reference TRBV15 and TRBJ1-2, is DAMVIQNPRYQVTQFGKPVTLSCSQTLNHNVMYWYQQKSSQAPKLLFHYYDKDFNNEADTPDNFQSRRPNTSFCFLDIRSPGLGDTAMYLCATSRSPPDGLYGYTFGSGTRLTVV.

The J gene is TRBJ1-1, the V gene TRBV10-3; D not certain. This CDR3 spans 12 amino acids. The germline V gene encodes CDR1 ENHRY and CDR2 SYGVKD. Trimming took 6 bases from V and 3 from J, leaving 8 bases between them. CDR3 amino acids: CAISVGDTEAFF. CDR3 sequence (DNA): TGTGCCATCAGCGTTGGGGACACTGAAGCTTTCTTT.

V usage is TRBV6-5 and J usage is TRBJ2-3; D might be TRBD1 (5 bases). V was pared by 6 bases and J by 3 bases, with 13 bases between. CDR3 length: 14 residues. Germline V gene sequence: CDR1 MNHEY, CDR2 SVGAGI. CDR3 sequence reads: CASSPAQGTDTQYF. For the CDR3, the DNA is TGTGCCAGCAGCCCCGCCCAGGGAACAGATACGCAGTATTTT.

This chain connects TRBV5-4 to TRBJ1-2; the D gene is possibly TRBD1 (5 bases). Between the trimmed V and J ends, which lost 3 bases and 8 bases, there was a span of 23 bases. The length of the CDR3 is 16 residues. Germline CDR1 is SGHNT and CDR2 is YYREEE (reference sequence). The CDR3 reads CASSSVLGAPAEGYTF. The CDR3 DNA is TGTGCCAGCAGCTCGGTCCTAGGGGCCCCGGCGGAAGGCTACACCTTC.

This clone came up once. The rearrangement uses TRBV5-4 and TRBJ2-7; 13 nucleotides match TRBD2. V shed 1 base and J 5 bases; nucleotides not matched to a gene: 12. Germline lookup yields CDR1 SGHNT and CDR2 YYREEE (reference sequence). The CDR3 is 18 amino acids. The CDR3 DNA reads as TGTGCCAGCAGCTTGCAACTAGCGGGAGGGCCTGGAGTACACGAGCAGTACTTC. Amino acid sequence: CASSLQLAGGPGVHEQYF.

Notes on this clone: This sample includes further DNA sequences coding for the same CDR3. The chain links TRBV4-1 to TRBJ2-7; unclear D gene. Trimming removed 1 base at V and 3 bases at J, with 7 bases between. The CDR3 covers 13 residues. The germline V gene encodes CDR1 MGHRA and CDR2 YSYEKL. The CDR3: CASSQGPDYEQYF. For the CDR3, the DNA is TGCGCCAGCAGCCAAGGACCAGACTACGAGCAGTACTTC.

The chain is built from TRBV30 and TRBJ1-4; maybe TRBD1 (5 bases). Trimming took off 4 bases at V and 6 bases at J, with 12 bases between the two ends. This CDR3 is built from 13 residues. Germline CDR1 GTSNPN, CDR2 SVGIG (reference sequence). The DNA for the CDR3 is TGTGCCTGGACGGGGGGTTCGGATGAAAAACTGTTTTTT. As protein: CAWTGGSDEKLFF.

The chain uses TRBV27 and TRBJ2-7; TRBD1 matches 10 bases. Germline loops: CDR1 MNHEY, CDR2 SMNVEV (reference sequence). V was pared by 5 bases and J by 5 bases, with 3 bases of the junction left unmatched. CDR3 size: 13 residues. The CDR3 nucleotides are TGTGCCAGCAGTAGGACAGGGGGGAACGAGCAGTACTTC. It translates to CASSRTGGNEQYF.